Below, 3 T cell receptor beta chains from the same sample are listed, as sequenced in a study of CD8+ T cells in alopecia areata. Regarding treatment: oral pan-JAK inhibitor, 5-10 mg twice daily. As the sequencing template, cDNA was produced by extracting RNA and reverse transcribing it. Data came from immunoSEQ multiplex PCR; TCRdb stores just in-frame clones and leaves some out. The data hold about 190,000 clones, with 50% to 60% observed a single time. This specimen consisted of CD4+ T cells sorted from blood, obtained at week 4, from a patient treated with tofacitinib. The receptors here all came from a human donor with alopecia areata.

The rearrangement links TRBV2 to TRBJ2-1, with TRBD2 matching over 9 bases. Trimming removed 5 bases from V and 2 bases from J; junction bases left unmatched: 10. There are 17 residues in the CDR3. Germline V gives CDR1 SNHLY, CDR2 FYNNEI. CDR3 in DNA: TGTGCCAGCAGTAAGAGCCAGGGACTAGCAGCCTACAATGAGCAGTTCTTC. The encoded protein is CASSKSQGLAAYNEQFF.

The chain couples TRBV5-1 to TRBJ2-5, with D possibly called TRBD1 or TRBD2 (5 bases each). Trimming removed 3 bases from V and 3 bases from J, with 9 bases in between. This CDR3 contains 13 residues. Germline V lookup: CDR1 SGHRS, CDR2 YFSETQ. The CDR3 region has the DNA TGCGCCAGCAGCTCCGGGACGGAAGAGACCCAGTACTTC. Residues: CASSSGTEETQYF.

The chain uses TRBV29-1 and TRBJ2-2; D may match TRBD1 or TRBD2 (5 bases each). The length of the CDR3 is 14 residues. CDR1 is SQVTM and CDR2 is ANQGSEA in the germline V gene. Trimming left V 5 bases short and J 2 bases short, with 12 bases between. Here the CDR3 reads CSVPFGGNTGELFF. CDR3 DNA sequence: TGCAGCGTTCCTTTTGGGGGAAACACCGGGGAGCTGTTTTTT.